This TCR beta chain derives from a study of cytomegalovirus exposure and HLA in healthy donors. Study observations and caveats: Reports indicated that the classifier achieved high specificity and sensitivity in diagnosing cytomegalovirus status.

Germline CDR1 reads MDHEN; CDR2 reads SYDVKM. CDR3 length equals 14 residues. Trimming stripped 5 bases from V and 8 bases from J, with 18 bases between. Generated by immunoSEQ multiplex PCR, the TCRdb table keeps only in-frame clones and is missing some. In the table there are tens of thousands of clones, around 96% of which are singletons. Points on this clone: Antigen: not known.

The chain carries TRBV28 and TRBJ1-2; maybe TRBD1 (6 bases). Input material: PBMCs. This TCR derives from a young man in good health and CMV-seropositive. The DNA for the CDR3 is TGTGCCAGCAGTAACCCCATTTACAGGGACGGCTACACCTTC. Translation: CASSNPIYRDGYTF.